This TCR beta chain was sequenced in a study of T cell responses to AZD1222 COVID-19 vaccine. Whole-study results and caveats: Reports indicate that nearly half of spike-specific TCRs are directed at unmutated variant regions.

Assay: immunoSEQ multiplex PCR; the TCRdb copy retains only in-frame clones and omits some. The sample has 110,000 or so clones, more than 70% seen once. This CDR3 spans 15 amino acids. Per germline, CDR1 SGDLS and CDR2 YYNGEE. V was trimmed by 0 bases and J by 6 bases, leaving 13 bases between them. In the case of this clone: Antigen specificity is unknown.

This chain uses TRBV9 with TRBJ1-5; no clear D. The source of this sequence is an adult in good health. The sample here was peripheral blood, taken on day 0 of MenACWY control vaccination. This CDR3 reads CASSVGAGSGQPQHF. The CDR3, as DNA: TGTGCCAGCAGCGTAGGGGCTGGATCCGGTCAGCCCCAGCATTTT.